One sample yielded the 30 T cell receptor beta chains listed below, sequenced in a study of regulatory T cells in long-lasting Graves disease. Indicated time point: persistent/refractory GD, antithyroid drugs over 5 years with positive TRAb. TCR sequences were obtained from RNA taken from PBMCs. TCR beta libraries were built with iRepertoire HTBI primers and Arm-PCR of CDR3 regions. TCRdb reprocessed the multiplex PCR reads via MiXCR and lists one record per CDR3 protein. The table records over 250,000 distinct CDR3 sequences, 22% of them present only once. Sequences were derived from peripheral blood mononuclear cells (PBMCs), sampled when the disease was refractory, from a patient treated with antithyroid drugs. These receptors were taken from a female donor with Graves disease.

The rearrangement uses TRBV13 and TRBJ2-7; D possibly corresponds to TRBD2 (6 bases). Germline values: CDR1 PRHDT, CDR2 FYEKMQ (reference sequence). The CDR3 sequence is 15 residues long. Between the trimmed V and J ends, which lost 5 bases and 5 bases, there was a span of 19 bases. The CDR3 coding sequence is TGTGCCAGCAGCCCTAGAGCGGGTGGGGACGACGAGCAGTACTTC. It is translated as CASSPRAGGDDEQYF.

This clonotype was seen repeatedly, ten times or more. V and J are TRBV20-1 and TRBJ2-7; D unresolved. The CDR3 contains 15 residues. Germline V gene data show CDR1 as DFQATT and CDR2 as SNEGSKA (reference sequence). The germline V and J ends were trimmed by 5 bases and 0 bases, with 17 bases remaining between them. The CDR3 coding sequence is TGCAGTGCTCAGCTTGTCAGGTCCAGCTCCTACGAGCAGTACTTC. Translating gives CSAQLVRSSSYEQYF.

The chain couples TRBV7-8 to TRBJ1-1; 10 bases line up with TRBD1. V lost 5 bases to trimming and J lost 4 bases; unmatched junction nucleotides: 16. The CDR3 totals 18 residues. Germline V gene data show CDR1 as SGHVS and CDR2 as FQNEAQ. The CDR3 bases are TGTGCCAGCAGCCCCCAAGTCATCGGGACAGGGGCAACCACTGAAGCTTTCTTT. Protein: CASSPQVIGTGATTEAFF.

The rearrangement joins TRBV7-9 to TRBJ2-5; D uncertain. This CDR3 is built from 14 residues. Trimming left V 3 bases short and J 2 bases short, with 10 bases between. The germline V gene has CDR1 SEHNR and CDR2 FQNEAQ (reference sequence). The CDR3 bases are TGTGCCAGCAGCTTGGAAGGTCGACAAGAGACCCAGTACTTC. Protein: CASSLEGRQETQYF.

The rearrangement uses TRBV7-9 and TRBJ2-7; the match to TRBD2 covers 12 bases. The ends lost 0 bases at V and 4 bases at J; junction bases unmatched: 7. The CDR3 is 17 amino acids. Germline V gene sequence: CDR1 SEHNR, CDR2 FQNEAQ (reference sequence). In DNA, the CDR3 is TGTGCCAGCAGCTTAGCTTCTAGCGGGAGGGCCTTATACGAGCAGTACTTC. This sequence encodes CASSLASSGRALYEQYF.

This clonotype was detected many times. V gene TRBV6-5 combines with J gene TRBJ2-7, with unresolved D. V was cut by 6 bases and J by 0 bases, with 9 bases left in between. CDR1 MNHEY and CDR2 SVGAGI come from the germline V gene. The CDR3 covers 13 residues. The CDR3 protein is CASSYLPSYEQYF. CDR3 coding DNA: TGTGCCAGCAGCTACCTTCCCTCCTACGAGCAGTACTTC.

In this sample, this clonotype turned up a few times. Possible read error: a much larger clone is one base away. The chain couples TRBV28 to TRBJ2-7, with 7 nucleotides matching TRBD1. The ends lost 4 bases at V and 2 bases at J; junction bases unmatched: 11. The germline V gene encodes CDR1 MDHEN and CDR2 SYDVKM. This CDR3 is built from 16 residues. The CDR3 spells CASSSQADRRPYEQYF. The CDR3, as DNA: TGTGCCAGCAGTTCACAAGCGGACAGGAGGCCCTACGAGCAGTACTTC.

This clonotype was recorded a few times. The gene calls are TRBV10-3 and TRBJ1-2; 8 bases fit TRBD1. The CDR3 extends over 13 amino acids. Germline trimming cut 4 bases from V and 4 bases from J; bases unmatched to any gene: 2. Germline V gene data show CDR1 as ENHRY and CDR2 as SYGVKD. CDR3 in amino acids: CAISGGQGYGYTF. DNA of the CDR3: TGTGCCATCAGTGGTGGACAGGGCTATGGCTACACCTTC.

The chain combines TRBV28 with TRBJ2-1; perhaps TRBD1 as D (5 bases). This CDR3 has 13 amino acids. CDR1 is MDHEN and CDR2 is SYDVKM in the germline V gene. V was clipped by 5 bases and J by 7 bases, with 12 bases between them. The CDR3 region is CASSLDIQNEQFF. The CDR3, as DNA: TGTGCCAGCAGTCTGGACATTCAAAATGAGCAGTTCTTC.

The sample holds many counts of this clonotype. The gene calls are TRBV7-2 and TRBJ2-7, with 12 bases lining up with TRBD2. V shed 6 bases and J 7 bases; nucleotides not matched to a gene: 7. The CDR3 spans 14 residues. Germline V gives CDR1 SGHTA, CDR2 FQGNSA. The CDR3 nucleotides read TGTGCCAGCAGATTACTAGCGGGAGGCGAAGAGCAGTACTTC. Translated: CASRLLAGGEEQYF.

J is TRBJ2-7 and V is TRBV12-3 or TRBV12-4; possible D gene TRBD2, 6 bases. CDR3 size: 13 residues. Trimming shortened V by 3 bases and J by 5 bases, and 11 bases separated the two germline ends. The CDR3, as DNA: TGTGCCAGCAGTTTTGGAGGGGCGGACGAGCAGTACTTC. This gives the protein CASSFGGADEQYF.

This clonotype was seen a few times. The rearrangement links TRBV19 to TRBJ2-7; D is unresolved. The CDR3 is made up of 15 amino acids. CDR1 and CDR2 from the germline V gene are LNHDA and SQIVND (reference sequence). Between the trimmed V and J ends, which lost 9 bases and 1 base, there was a span of 19 bases. The CDR3 sequence: CASQERLDGSYEQYF. DNA for the CDR3: TGTGCCAGCCAGGAGCGTCTTGACGGATCCTACGAGCAGTACTTC.

This clonotype appeared a few times. V is TRBV27 and J is TRBJ2-7; 12 bases match TRBD2. J was trimmed by 5 bases and V by 6 bases; bases with no gene match: 5. This CDR3 region has 14 residues. Germline V CDR1 and CDR2: MNHEY, SMNVEV (reference sequence). CDR3 amino acids: CASSTSGGRDEQYF. DNA for the CDR3: TGTGCCAGCAGCACTAGCGGGGGGCGTGACGAGCAGTACTTC.

The sample holds a few counts of this clonotype. The chain recombines TRBV27 with TRBJ2-2, with 13 bases identical to TRBD2. The V segment lost 5 bases and the J segment 6 bases; nucleotides outside the gene matches: 12. This CDR3 spans 18 amino acids. The germline CDR1 and CDR2 sequences are MNHEY and SMNVEV (reference sequence). The CDR3 DNA follows: TGTGCCAGCAGTCCCAGACTAGCGGGAGGCCTGGGGGCCGGGGAGCTGTTTTTT. Protein sequence: CASSPRLAGGLGAGELFF.

This clonotype was picked up a small number of times. The V call is TRBV10-2, the J call TRBJ2-7; no firm D call. Germline V lookup: CDR1 WSHSY, CDR2 SAAADI. With 7 bases removed from V and 3 bases from J, the gap between germline ends came to 19 bases. The CDR3 extends over 15 amino acids. CDR3 DNA: TGCGCCAGCACGGACGCCCTAAGGGCCGACTACGAGCAGTACTTC. It encodes CASTDALRADYEQYF.

This clonotype was counted many times. V gene TRBV13 combines with J gene TRBJ2-7, with 8 bases lining up with TRBD2. V was clipped by 4 bases and J by 4 bases; unmatched bases: 9. This CDR3 spans 15 amino acids. Germline V lookup: CDR1 PRHDT, CDR2 FYEKMQ (reference sequence). CDR3 region: CASSSSRTSWYEQYF. In DNA, the CDR3 is TGTGCCAGCAGCTCCTCCAGGACTAGCTGGTACGAGCAGTACTTC.

The gene calls are TRBV27 and TRBJ2-3; TRBD1 matches 11 bases. The V and J ends lost 2 bases and 4 bases, in that order; junction bases with no gene match: 2. The CDR3 length is 15 residues. CDR1 is MNHEY, CDR2 SMNVEV, per germline (reference sequence). DNA of the CDR3: TGTGCCAGCAGTTTAAGGACAGGGGGCGCAGATACGCAGTATTTT. It codes for CASSLRTGGADTQYF.

This clonotype turned up a few times. V and J are TRBV9 and TRBJ2-5; D is uncertain. There are 15 residues in the CDR3. The V gene lost 0 bases and the J gene lost 7 bases, with 16 bases spanning the gap. CDR1 and CDR2 from the germline V gene are SGDLS and YYNGEE. The CDR3 DNA reads TGTGCCAGCAGCGTAGATTCAGCCGACGGACGGACCCAGTACTTC. Translating gives CASSVDSADGRTQYF.

This clonotype came up many times. This chain links TRBV7-8 with TRBJ2-5; no clear D. Trimming cost V 5 bases and J 0 bases, with 16 bases left between them. This CDR3 contains 16 residues. The germline V gene has CDR1 SGHVS and CDR2 FQNEAQ. Here the CDR3 DNA reads TGTGCCAGCAGCCTCGGGCCAGCCGGATACCAAGAGACCCAGTACTTC. Amino acids: CASSLGPAGYQETQYF.

This clonotype was found a few times. The V gene is TRBV6-1, the J gene TRBJ1-2; D not certain. The V end lost 8 bases, the J end lost 8 bases, and 12 bases lay between the germline ends. CDR1 and CDR2 from the germline V gene are MNHNS and SASEGT. CDR3 length: 11 residues. CDR3 nucleotide sequence: TGTGCCAGCCGGTCAAGCGGCGGCTACACCTTC. It yields the protein CASRSSGGYTF.

The chain employs TRBV7-2 and TRBJ2-3; D gene uncertain. The germline V gene encodes CDR1 SGHTA and CDR2 FQGNSA. The CDR3 runs 15 residues. V lost 3 bases and J lost 2, with 12 bases in between. The CDR3 here is CASSLGVAFTDTQYF. CDR3 DNA sequence: TGTGCCAGCAGCTTGGGCGTGGCGTTCACAGATACGCAGTATTTT.

The J gene is TRBJ1-2, the V gene TRBV10-3, with a weak D call TRBD1 (5 bases). This CDR3 has 11 residues. Germline V gene data show CDR1 as ENHRY and CDR2 as SYGVKD. V lost 8 bases and J 9 bases, leaving 13 bases between the germline ends. The CDR3 spells CAIGGAASYTF. CDR3 DNA sequence: TGTGCCATCGGGGGAGCAGCAAGCTACACCTTC.

The table lists this clonotype with a few counts. The rearrangement uses TRBV28 and TRBJ2-3; D may correspond to TRBD1 or TRBD2 (5 bases each). Germline loops: CDR1 MDHEN, CDR2 SYDVKM. The CDR3 has 13 amino acids. Trimming took off 9 bases at V and 1 base at J, with 11 bases between the two ends. The CDR3 here is CASSRDGTDTQYF. The CDR3 coding sequence is TGTGCCAGTTCACGGGACGGCACAGATACGCAGTATTTT.

J is TRBJ2-2 and V is TRBV19, with TRBD1 matching over 8 bases. The CDR3 length is 15 residues. Germline CDR1 and CDR2: LNHDA and SQIVND (reference sequence). Losses at the gene ends were 7 bases for V and 0 bases for J; bases not matched to a gene: 4. CDR3 sequence reads: CASTRDRPNTGELFF. CDR3 sequence (DNA): TGTGCCAGTACCCGGGACAGGCCGAACACCGGGGAGCTGTTTTTT.

In its sample, this clonotype was seen a few times. The genes are TRBV30 and TRBJ2-3; no reliable D call. The CDR3 runs 13 residues. Trimming stripped 0 bases from V and 2 bases from J, with 6 bases between. CDR1 and CDR2 (germline): GTSNPN, SVGIG (reference sequence). The CDR3 here is CAWSVTYTDTQYF. CDR3 nucleotides: TGTGCCTGGAGTGTGACCTACACAGATACGCAGTATTTT.

For this clonotype: This clone may be a read error of a much larger clone one base away. The chain employs TRBV3-1 and TRBJ1-5; D unclear. Gene TRBJ2-3 matches the end of the DNA better, so the J call may be wrong. The CDR3 has 13 amino acids. Germline-derived CDR1 and CDR2 are LGHDT and YNNKEL (reference sequence). This CDR3 reads CASSQLVNQPQYF. CDR3 in DNA: TGTGCCAGCAGCCAACTGGTTAATCAGCCCCAGTATTTT.

This clonotype was detected ten times or more. The chain carries TRBV12-3 or TRBV12-4 and TRBJ1-4; the D is unclear. Deletions cut 2 bases from V and 7 bases from J, with 8 bases between. The length of the CDR3 is 13 residues. CDR3 coding DNA: TGTGCCAGCAGTTTATCACGTAGTGAAAAACTGTTTTTT. Translated: CASSLSRSEKLFF.

V and J are TRBV20-1 and TRBJ1-5; D is unresolved. Trimming cost V 3 bases and J 3 bases, with 15 bases left between them. Per the germline V gene, CDR1 is DFQATT and CDR2 is SNEGSKA (reference sequence). This CDR3 comprises 15 residues. CDR3 in amino acids: CSASSHERANQPQHF. CDR3 coding DNA: TGCAGTGCTAGTTCACACGAAAGGGCCAATCAGCCCCAGCATTTT.

This clonotype was counted many times. V and J are TRBV6-5 and TRBJ2-7, with D possibly TRBD2 on 6 matching bases. The CDR3 is made up of 15 amino acids. V was trimmed by 0 bases and J by 4 bases, leaving 13 bases between them. Germline CDR1 and CDR2: MNHEY and SVGAGI. The CDR3 reads CASSYSTGAAYEQYF. The DNA for the CDR3 is TGTGCCAGCAGTTACTCGACGGGAGCGGCTTACGAGCAGTACTTC.

The gene calls are TRBV6-9 and TRBJ2-3; 14 nucleotides line up with TRBD2. Germline CDR1 MNHGY, CDR2 SVAAGI. With V trimmed by 6 bases and J by 4 bases, 12 bases remained unmatched. The CDR3 length is 18 residues. The CDR3 here is CASRPGLAGVGVADTQYF. The CDR3 DNA follows: TGTGCCAGCAGGCCGGGACTAGCGGGAGTTGGTGTGGCAGATACGCAGTATTTT.